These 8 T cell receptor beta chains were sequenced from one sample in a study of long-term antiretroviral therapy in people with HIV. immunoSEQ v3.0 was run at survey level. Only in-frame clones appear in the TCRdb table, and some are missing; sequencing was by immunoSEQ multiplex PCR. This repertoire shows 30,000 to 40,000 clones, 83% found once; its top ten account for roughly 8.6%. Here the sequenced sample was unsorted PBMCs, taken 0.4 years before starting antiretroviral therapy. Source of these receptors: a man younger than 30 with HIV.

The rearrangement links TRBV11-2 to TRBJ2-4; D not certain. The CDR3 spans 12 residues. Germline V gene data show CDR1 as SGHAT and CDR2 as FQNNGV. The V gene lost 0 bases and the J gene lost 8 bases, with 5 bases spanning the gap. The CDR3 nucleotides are TGTGCCAGCAGCTTAGATTCCCACATTCAGTACTTC. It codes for CASSLDSHIQYF.

The CDR3 bases are TGCGCCAGCAGCGCACAGAAGGACAGCTCTGAAGCTTTCTTT. Translating gives CASSAQKDSSEAFF. V gene TRBV4-3 combines with J gene TRBJ1-1, with D possibly TRBD1 on 6 matching bases. The CDR3 has 14 amino acids. The germline V gene has CDR1 LGHNA and CDR2 YSLEER. V lost 5 bases and J lost 6, with 16 bases in between.

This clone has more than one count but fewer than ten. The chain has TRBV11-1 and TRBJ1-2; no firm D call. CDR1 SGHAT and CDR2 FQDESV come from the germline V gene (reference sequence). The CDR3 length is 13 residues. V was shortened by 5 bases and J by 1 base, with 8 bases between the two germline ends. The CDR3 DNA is TGTGCCAGCAGCCCGGAACTTAACTATGGCTACACCTTC. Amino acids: CASSPELNYGYTF.

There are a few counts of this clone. The CDR3 DNA follows: TGCAGCGTTCCCGGGAGCGAACGAGCCACCCAGTACTTC. Translated: CSVPGSERATQYF. The gene calls are TRBV29-1 and TRBJ2-5; D may be TRBD2 (6 bases). This CDR3 has 13 residues. CDR1 SQVTM and CDR2 ANQGSEA come from the germline V gene. V lost 5 bases and J 8 bases, leaving 18 bases between the germline ends.

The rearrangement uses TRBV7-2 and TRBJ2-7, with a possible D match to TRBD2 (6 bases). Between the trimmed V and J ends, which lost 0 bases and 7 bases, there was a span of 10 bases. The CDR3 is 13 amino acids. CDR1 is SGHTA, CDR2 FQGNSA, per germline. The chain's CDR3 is CASSLADYREQYF. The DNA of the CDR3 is TGTGCCAGCAGCTTAGCGGACTACCGGGAGCAGTACTTC.

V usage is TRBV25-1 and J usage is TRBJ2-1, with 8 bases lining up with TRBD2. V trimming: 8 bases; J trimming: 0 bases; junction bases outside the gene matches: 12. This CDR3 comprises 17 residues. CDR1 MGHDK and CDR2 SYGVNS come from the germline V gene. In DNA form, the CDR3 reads TGTGCCAGCTACGGTCTAGCGGGCCCGTCCTCCTACAATGAGCAGTTCTTC. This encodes CASYGLAGPSSYNEQFF.

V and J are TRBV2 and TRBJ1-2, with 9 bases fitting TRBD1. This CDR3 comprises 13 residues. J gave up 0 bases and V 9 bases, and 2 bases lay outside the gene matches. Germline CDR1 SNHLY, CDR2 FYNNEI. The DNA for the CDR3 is TGTGCCAGGGACAGGGGAGCTAACTATGGCTACACCTTC. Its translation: CARDRGANYGYTF.

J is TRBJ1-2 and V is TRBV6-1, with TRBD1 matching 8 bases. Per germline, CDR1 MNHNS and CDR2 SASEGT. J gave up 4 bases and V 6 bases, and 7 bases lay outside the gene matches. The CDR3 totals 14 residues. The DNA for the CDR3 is TGTGCCAGCAGGGCAGGACAGGGAATCTATGGCTACACCTTC. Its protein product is CASRAGQGIYGYTF.